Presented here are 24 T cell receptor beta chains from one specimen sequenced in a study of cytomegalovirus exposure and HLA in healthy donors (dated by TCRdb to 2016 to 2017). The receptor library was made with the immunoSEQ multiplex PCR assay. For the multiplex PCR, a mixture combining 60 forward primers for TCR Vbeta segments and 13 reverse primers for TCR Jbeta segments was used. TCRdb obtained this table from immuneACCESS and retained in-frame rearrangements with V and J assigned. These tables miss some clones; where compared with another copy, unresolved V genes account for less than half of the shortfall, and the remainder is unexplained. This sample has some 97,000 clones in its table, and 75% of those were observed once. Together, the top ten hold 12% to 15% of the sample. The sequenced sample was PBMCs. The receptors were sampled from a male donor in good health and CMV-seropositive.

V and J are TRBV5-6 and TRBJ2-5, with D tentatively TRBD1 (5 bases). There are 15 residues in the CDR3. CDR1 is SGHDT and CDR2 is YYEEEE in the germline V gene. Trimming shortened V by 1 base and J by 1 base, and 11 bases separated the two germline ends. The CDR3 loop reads CASSLSGQGQETQYF. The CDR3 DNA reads TGTGCCAGCAGCTTGTCTGGTCAGGGCCAAGAGACCCAGTACTTC.

CDR3 loop: CASSKAGTGPSSYEQYF. The CDR3 region has the DNA TGTGCCAGCAGCAAAGCGGGGACAGGACCTAGCTCCTACGAGCAGTACTTC. J is TRBJ2-7 and V is TRBV21-1; TRBD1, the D gene given by the table, was not confirmed from the DNA. TRBV21-1 is labeled a pseudogene. CDR3 size: 17 residues.

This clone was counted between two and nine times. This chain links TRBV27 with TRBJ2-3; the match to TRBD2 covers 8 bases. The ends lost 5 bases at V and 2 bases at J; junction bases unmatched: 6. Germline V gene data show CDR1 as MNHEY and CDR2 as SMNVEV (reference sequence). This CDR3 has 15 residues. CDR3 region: CASSNRRGATDTQYF. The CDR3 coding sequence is TGTGCCAGCAGTAACCGGCGGGGGGCCACAGATACGCAGTATTTT.

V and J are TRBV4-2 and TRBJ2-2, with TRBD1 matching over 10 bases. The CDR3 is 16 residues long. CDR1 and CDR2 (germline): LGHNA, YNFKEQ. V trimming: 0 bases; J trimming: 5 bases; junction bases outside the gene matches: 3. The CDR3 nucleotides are TGTGCCAGCAGCCAAGACGGGACAGGGGAGACCGGGGAGCTGTTTTTT. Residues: CASSQDGTGETGELFF.

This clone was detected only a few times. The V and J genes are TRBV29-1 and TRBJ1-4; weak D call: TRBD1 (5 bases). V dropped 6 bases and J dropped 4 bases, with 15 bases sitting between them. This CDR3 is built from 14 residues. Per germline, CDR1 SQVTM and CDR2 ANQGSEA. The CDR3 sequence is CSVATGDYNEKLFF. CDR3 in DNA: TGCAGCGTGGCTACCGGGGACTATAATGAAAAACTGTTTTTT.

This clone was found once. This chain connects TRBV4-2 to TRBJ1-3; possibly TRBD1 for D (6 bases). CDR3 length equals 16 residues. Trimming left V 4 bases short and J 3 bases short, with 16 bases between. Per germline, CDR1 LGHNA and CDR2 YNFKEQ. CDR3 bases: TGTGCCAGCAGCCCTTTTCCCAGGGGTGTTGGAAACACCATATATTTT. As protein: CASSPFPRGVGNTIYF.

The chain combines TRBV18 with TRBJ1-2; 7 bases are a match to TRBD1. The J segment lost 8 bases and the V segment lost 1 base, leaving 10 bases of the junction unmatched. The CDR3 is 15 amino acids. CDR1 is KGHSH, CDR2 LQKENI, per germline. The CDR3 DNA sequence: TGTGCCAGCTCACCACAAGGAAGGGACAGTCAGGGCTACACCTTC. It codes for CASSPQGRDSQGYTF.

CDR3 loop: CASSRAGQGQETQYF. CDR3 DNA: TGTGCCAGCAGCAGGGCAGGGCAGGGACAAGAGACCCAGTACTTC. The V call is TRBV9, the J call TRBJ2-5, with D perhaps matching TRBD1 (5 bases). Germline V CDR1 and CDR2: SGDLS, YYNGEE. V dropped 4 bases and J dropped 2 bases, with 15 bases sitting between them. The CDR3 covers 15 residues.

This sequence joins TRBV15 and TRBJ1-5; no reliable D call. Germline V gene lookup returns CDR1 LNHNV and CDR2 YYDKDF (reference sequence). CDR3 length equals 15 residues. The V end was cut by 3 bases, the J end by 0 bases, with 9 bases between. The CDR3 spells CATSSETPSNQPQHF. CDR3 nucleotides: TGTGCCACCAGCAGCGAGACACCTAGCAATCAGCCCCAGCATTTT. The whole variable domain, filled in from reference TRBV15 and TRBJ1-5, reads DAMVIQNPRYQVTQFGKPVTLSCSQTLNHNVMYWYQQKSSQAPKLLFHYYDKDFNNEADTPDNFQSRRPNTSFCFLDIRSPGLGDTAMYLCATSSETPSNQPQHFGDGTRLSIL.

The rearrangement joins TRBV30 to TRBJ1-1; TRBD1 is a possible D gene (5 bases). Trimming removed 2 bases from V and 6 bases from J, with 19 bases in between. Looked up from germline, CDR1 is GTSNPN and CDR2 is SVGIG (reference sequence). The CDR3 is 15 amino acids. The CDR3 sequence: CAWSNQPTGRPEAFF. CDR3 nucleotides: TGTGCCTGGAGTAACCAACCTACAGGCCGACCTGAAGCTTTCTTT. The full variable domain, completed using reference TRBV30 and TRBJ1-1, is SQTIHQWPATLVQPVGSPLSLECTVEGTSNPNLYWYRQAAGRGLQLLFYSVGIGQISSEVPQNLSASRPQDRQFILSSKKLLLSDSGFYLCAWSNQPTGRPEAFFGQGTRLTVV.

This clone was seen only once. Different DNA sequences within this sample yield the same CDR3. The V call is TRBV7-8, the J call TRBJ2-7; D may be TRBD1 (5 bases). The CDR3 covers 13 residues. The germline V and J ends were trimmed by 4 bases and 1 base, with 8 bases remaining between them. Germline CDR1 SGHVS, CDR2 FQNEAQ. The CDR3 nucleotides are TGTGCCAGCAGCTCCGACAGTTCCTACGAGCAGTACTTC. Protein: CASSSDSSYEQYF.

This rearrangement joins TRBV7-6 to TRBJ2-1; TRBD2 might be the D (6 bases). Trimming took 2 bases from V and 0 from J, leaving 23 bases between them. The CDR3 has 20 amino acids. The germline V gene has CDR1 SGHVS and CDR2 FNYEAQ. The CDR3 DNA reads TGTGCCAGCAGCTTAAGTCCCCCCCTGGGGGGTCCGAGCTCCTACAATGAGCAGTTCTTC. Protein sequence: CASSLSPPLGGPSSYNEQFF. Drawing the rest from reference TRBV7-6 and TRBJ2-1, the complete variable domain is GAGVSQSPRYKVTKRGQDVALRCDPISGHVSLYWYRQALGQGPEFLTYFNYEAQQDKSGLPNDRFSAERPEGSISTLTIQRTEQRDSAMYRCASSLSPPLGGPSSYNEQFFGPGTRLTVL.

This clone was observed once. The CDR3 nucleotides read TGTGCCAGCTCAGGGCAGGGGGCGCATTATGGCTACACCTTC. The encoded protein is CASSGQGAHYGYTF. This rearrangement joins TRBV18 to TRBJ1-2; 8 bases fit TRBD1. In germline, CDR1 is KGHSH, CDR2 LQKENI. The CDR3 covers 14 residues. V shed 5 bases and J 5 bases; nucleotides not matched to a gene: 7.

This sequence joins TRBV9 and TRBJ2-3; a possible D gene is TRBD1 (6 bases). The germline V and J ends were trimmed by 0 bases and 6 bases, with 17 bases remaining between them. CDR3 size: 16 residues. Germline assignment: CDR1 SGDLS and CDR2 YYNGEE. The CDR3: CASSVEDSGARDTQYF. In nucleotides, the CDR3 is TGTGCCAGCAGCGTAGAGGACAGCGGAGCACGGGATACGCAGTATTTT.

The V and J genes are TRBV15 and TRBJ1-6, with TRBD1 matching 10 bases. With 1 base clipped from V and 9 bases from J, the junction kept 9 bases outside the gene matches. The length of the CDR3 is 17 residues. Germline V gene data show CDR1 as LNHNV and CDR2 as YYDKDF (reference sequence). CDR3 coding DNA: TGTGCCACCAGCAGAGCTTTGCGGACAGGGGGTGCTTCACCCCTCCACTTT. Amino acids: CATSRALRTGGASPLHF.

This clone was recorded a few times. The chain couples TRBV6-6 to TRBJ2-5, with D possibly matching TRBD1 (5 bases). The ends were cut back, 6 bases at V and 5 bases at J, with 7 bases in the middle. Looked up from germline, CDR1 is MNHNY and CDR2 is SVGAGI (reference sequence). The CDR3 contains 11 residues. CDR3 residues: CASRNRETQYF. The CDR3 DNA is TGTGCCAGCAGGAACAGGGAGACCCAGTACTTC.

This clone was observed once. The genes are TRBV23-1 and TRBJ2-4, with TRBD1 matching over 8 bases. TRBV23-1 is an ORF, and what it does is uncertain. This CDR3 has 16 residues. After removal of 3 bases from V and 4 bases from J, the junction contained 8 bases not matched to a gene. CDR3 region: CASSHAGQGRKNIQYF. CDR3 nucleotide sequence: TGCGCCAGCAGTCACGCTGGACAGGGACGTAAAAACATTCAGTACTTC.

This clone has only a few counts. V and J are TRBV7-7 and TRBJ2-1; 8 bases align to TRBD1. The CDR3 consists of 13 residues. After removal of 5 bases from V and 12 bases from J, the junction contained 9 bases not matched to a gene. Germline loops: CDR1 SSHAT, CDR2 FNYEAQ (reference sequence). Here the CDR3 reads CASSQDRDSGQFF. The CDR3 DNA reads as TGTGCCAGCAGCCAGGACAGGGATAGTGGGCAGTTCTTC.

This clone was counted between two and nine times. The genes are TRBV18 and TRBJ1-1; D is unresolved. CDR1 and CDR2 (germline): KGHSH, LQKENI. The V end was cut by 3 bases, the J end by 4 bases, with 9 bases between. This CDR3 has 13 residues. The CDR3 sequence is CASSPSERTEAFF. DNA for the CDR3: TGTGCCAGCTCACCCAGCGAGCGCACTGAAGCTTTCTTT.

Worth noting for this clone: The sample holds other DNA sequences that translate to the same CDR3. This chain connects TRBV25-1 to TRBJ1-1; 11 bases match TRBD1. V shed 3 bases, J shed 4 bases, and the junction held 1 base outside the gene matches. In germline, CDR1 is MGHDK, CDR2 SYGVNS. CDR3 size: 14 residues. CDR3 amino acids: CASSEGTGGTEAFF. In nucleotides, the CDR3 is TGTGCCAGCAGTGAGGGGACAGGGGGCACTGAAGCTTTCTTT.

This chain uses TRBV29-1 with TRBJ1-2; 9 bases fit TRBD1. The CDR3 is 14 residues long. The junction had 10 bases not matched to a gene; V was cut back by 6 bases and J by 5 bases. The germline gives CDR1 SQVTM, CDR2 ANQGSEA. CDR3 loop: CSVGQGVGGYGYTF. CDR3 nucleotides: TGCAGCGTGGGACAGGGTGTAGGCGGTTATGGCTACACCTTC.

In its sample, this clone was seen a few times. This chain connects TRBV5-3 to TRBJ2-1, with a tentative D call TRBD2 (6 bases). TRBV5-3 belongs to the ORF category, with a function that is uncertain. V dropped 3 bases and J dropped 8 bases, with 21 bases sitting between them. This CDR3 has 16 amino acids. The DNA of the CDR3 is TGTGCCAGAAGCTCAATTGGACTACATATTCTCCATGAGCAGTTCTTC. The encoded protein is CARSSIGLHILHEQFF.

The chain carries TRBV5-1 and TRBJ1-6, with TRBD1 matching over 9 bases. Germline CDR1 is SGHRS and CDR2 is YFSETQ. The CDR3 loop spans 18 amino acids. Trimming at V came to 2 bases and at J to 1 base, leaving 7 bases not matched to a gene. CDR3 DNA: TGCGCCAGCAGCTTAGAGGGACAGGGCTCATCCTATAATTCACCCCTCCACTTT. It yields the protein CASSLEGQGSSYNSPLHF.

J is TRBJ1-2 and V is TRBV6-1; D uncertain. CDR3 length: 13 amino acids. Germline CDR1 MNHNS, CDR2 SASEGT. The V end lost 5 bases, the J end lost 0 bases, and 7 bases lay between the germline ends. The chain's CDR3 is CASSFSPNYGYTF. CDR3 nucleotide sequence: TGTGCCAGCAGTTTCAGTCCTAACTATGGCTACACCTTC.